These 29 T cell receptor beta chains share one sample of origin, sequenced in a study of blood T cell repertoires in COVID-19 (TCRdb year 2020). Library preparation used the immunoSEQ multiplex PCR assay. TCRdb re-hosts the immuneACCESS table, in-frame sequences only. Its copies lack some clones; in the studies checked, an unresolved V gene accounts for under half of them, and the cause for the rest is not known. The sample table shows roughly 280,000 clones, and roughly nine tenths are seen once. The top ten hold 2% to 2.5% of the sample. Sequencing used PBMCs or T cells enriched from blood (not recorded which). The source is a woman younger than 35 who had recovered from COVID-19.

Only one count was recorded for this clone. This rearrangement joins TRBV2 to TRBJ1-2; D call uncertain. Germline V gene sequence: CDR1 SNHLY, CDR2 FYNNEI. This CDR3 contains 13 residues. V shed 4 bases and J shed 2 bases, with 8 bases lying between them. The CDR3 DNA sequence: TGTGCCAGCAGTGGCGGTGAGAACTATGGCTACACCTTC. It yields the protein CASSGGENYGYTF. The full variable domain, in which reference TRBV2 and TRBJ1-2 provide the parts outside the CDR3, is EPEVTQTPSHQVTQMGQEVILRCVPISNHLYFYWYRQILGQKVEFLVSFYNNEISEKSEIFDDQFSVERPDGSNFTLKIRSTKLEDSAMYFCASSGGENYGYTFGSGTRLTVV.

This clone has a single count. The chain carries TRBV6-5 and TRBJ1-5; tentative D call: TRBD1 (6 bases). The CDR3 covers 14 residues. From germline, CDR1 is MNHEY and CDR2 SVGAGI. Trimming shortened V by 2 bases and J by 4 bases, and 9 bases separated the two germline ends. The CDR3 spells CASSYRDTNQPQHF. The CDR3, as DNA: TGTGCCAGCAGTTACAGGGACACAAATCAGCCCCAGCATTTT.

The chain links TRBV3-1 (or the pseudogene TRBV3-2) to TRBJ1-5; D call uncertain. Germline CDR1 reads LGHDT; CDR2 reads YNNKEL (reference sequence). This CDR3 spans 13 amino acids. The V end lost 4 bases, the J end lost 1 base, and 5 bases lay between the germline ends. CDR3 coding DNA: TGTGCCAGCAGCCGAGGGAGCAATCAGCCCCAGCATTTT. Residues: CASSRGSNQPQHF.

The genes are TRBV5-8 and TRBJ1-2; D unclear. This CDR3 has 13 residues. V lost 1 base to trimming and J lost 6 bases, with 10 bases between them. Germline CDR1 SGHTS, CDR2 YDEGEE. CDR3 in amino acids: CASSLTGKDGYTF. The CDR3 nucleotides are TGTGCCAGCAGCTTGACGGGGAAGGATGGCTACACCTTC.

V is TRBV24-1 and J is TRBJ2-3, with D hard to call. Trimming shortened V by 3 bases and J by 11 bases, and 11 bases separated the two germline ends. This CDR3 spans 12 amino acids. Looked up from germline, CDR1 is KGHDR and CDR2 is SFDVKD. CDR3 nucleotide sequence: TGTGCCACCAGTGATGACACCTCCAGGCAGTATTTT. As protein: CATSDDTSRQYF.

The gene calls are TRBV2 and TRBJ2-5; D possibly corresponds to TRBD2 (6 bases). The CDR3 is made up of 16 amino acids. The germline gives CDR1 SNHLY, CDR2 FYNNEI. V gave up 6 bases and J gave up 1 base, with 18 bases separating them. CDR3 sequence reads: CASRMGTSTGQETQYF. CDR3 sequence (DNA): TGTGCCAGCAGGATGGGGACTTCCACTGGCCAAGAGACCCAGTACTTC.

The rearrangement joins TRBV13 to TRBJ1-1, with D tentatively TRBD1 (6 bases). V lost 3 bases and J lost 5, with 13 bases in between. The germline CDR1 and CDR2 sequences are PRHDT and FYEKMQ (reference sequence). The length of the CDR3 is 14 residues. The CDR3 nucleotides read TGTGCCAGCAGCTTGACAGGCCCCCGGACTGAAGCTTTCTTT. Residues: CASSLTGPRTEAFF.

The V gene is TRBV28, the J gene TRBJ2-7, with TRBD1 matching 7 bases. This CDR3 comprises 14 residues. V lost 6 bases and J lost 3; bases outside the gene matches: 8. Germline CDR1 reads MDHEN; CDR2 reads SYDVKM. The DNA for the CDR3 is TGTGCCAGCAGAGGGACAGCTTTAATCTACGAGCAGTACTTC. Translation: CASRGTALIYEQYF.

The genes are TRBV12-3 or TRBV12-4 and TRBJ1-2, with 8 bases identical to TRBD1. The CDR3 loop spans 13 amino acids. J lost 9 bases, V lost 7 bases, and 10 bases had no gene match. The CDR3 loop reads CASIAPGTGSYTF. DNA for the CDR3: TGTGCCAGCATCGCTCCGGGGACAGGAAGCTACACCTTC.

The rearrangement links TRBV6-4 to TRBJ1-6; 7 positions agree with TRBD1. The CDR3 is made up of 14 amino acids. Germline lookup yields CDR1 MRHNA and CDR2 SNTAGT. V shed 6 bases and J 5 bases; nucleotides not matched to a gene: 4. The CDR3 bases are TGTGCCAGCAGAACCGGGACAGATAATTCACCCCTCCACTTT. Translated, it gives CASRTGTDNSPLHF.

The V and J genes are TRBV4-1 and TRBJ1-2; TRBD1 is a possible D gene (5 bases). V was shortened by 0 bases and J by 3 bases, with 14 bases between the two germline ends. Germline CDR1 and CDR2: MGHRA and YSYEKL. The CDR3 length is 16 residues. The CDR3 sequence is CASSQDVTALYYGYTF. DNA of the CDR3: TGCGCCAGCAGCCAAGATGTGACAGCTCTCTACTATGGCTACACCTTC.

CDR3: CASSLTSGGFTSTDTQYF. CDR3 nucleotide sequence: TGTGCCAGCAGCTTGACTAGCGGGGGGTTCACTAGCACAGATACGCAGTATTTT. V is TRBV7-9 and J is TRBJ2-3, with TRBD2 matching over 13 bases. V was pared by 3 bases and J by 0 bases, with 6 bases of the junction left unmatched. This CDR3 comprises 18 residues. Per the germline V gene, CDR1 is SEHNR and CDR2 is FQNEAQ (reference sequence).

The CDR3 loop reads CASSQHPLGGGGQPQHF. CDR3 nucleotide sequence: TGTGCCAGCAGCCAACACCCCCTCGGGGGTGGAGGTCAGCCCCAGCATTTT. The chain joins TRBV3-1 (or the pseudogene TRBV3-2) to TRBJ1-5, with D tentatively TRBD1 (5 bases). There are 17 residues in the CDR3. V was pared by 2 bases and J by 6 bases, with 20 bases between. CDR1 and CDR2 (germline): LGHDT, YNNKEL (reference sequence).

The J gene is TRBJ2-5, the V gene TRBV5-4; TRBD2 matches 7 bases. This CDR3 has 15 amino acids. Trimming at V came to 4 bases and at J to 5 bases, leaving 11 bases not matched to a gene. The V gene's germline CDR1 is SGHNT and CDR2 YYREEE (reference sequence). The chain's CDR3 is CASSRRTGGEETQYF. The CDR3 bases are TGTGCCAGCAGCCGGAGAACGGGAGGCGAGGAGACCCAGTACTTC.

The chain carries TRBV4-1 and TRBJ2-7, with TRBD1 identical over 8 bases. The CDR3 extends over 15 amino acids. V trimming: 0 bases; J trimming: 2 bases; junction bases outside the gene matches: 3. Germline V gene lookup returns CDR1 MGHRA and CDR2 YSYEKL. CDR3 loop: CASSQDDRGPYEQYF. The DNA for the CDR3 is TGCGCCAGCAGCCAAGACGACAGGGGACCCTACGAGCAGTACTTC.

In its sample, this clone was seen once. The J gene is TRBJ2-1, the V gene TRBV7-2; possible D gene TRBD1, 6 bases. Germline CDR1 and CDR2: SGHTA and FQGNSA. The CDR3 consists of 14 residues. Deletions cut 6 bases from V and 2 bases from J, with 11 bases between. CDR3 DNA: TGTGCCAGCAGTTTACAGGGCGCCTACAATGAGCAGTTCTTC. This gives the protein CASSLQGAYNEQFF.

The CDR3 region has the DNA TGTGCCAGCTCACCCCAATCTCTAGGGACAGGGGGCAGATTCGGCCGTGAAGCTTTCTTT. It translates to CASSPQSLGTGGRFGREAFF. The J gene is TRBJ1-1, the V gene TRBV18; 12 nucleotides match TRBD1. The germline V gene encodes CDR1 KGHSH and CDR2 LQKENI. This CDR3 region has 20 residues. V lost 3 bases and J lost 7; bases outside the gene matches: 21.

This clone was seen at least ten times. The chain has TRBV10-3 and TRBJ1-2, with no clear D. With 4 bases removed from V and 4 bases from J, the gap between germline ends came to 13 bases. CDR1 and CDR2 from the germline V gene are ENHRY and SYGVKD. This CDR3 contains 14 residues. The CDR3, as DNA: TGTGCCATCAGTGGATCCACTCAAGTCTATGGCTACACCTTC. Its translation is CAISGSTQVYGYTF.

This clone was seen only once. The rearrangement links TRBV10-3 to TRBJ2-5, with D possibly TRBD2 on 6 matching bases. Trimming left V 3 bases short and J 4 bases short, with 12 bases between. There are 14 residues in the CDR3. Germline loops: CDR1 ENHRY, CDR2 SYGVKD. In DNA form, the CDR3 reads TGTGCCATCAGTGAAGAGGCGACTAGAGAGACCCAGTACTTC. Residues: CAISEEATRETQYF.

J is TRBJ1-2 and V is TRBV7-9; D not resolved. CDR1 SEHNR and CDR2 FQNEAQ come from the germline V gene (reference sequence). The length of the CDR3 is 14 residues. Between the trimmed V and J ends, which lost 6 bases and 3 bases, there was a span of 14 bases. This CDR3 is CASSREAVHYGYTF. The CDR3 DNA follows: TGTGCCAGCAGTAGGGAGGCGGTTCACTATGGCTACACCTTC.

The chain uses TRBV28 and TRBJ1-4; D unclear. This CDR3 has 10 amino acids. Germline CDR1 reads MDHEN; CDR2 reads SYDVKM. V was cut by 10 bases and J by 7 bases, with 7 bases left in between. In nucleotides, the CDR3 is TGTGCCACCCTAAGTGAAAAACTGTTTTTT. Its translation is CATLSEKLFF.

CDR3: CASSIDGPGSLYNEQFF. The CDR3 region has the DNA TGTGCCAGTAGTATAGATGGCCCAGGGTCGTTATACAATGAGCAGTTCTTC. V usage is TRBV19 and J usage is TRBJ2-1; D is possibly TRBD1 (5 bases). The CDR3 loop spans 17 amino acids. The germline CDR1 and CDR2 sequences are LNHDA and SQIVND (reference sequence). The V end was cut by 0 bases, the J end by 4 bases, with 16 bases between.

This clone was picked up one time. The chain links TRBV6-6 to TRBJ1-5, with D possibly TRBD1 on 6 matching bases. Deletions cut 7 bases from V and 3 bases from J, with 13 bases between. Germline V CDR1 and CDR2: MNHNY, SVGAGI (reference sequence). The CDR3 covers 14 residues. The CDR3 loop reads CASTEGTLNQPQHF. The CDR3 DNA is TGTGCCAGCACCGAAGGGACACTCAATCAGCCCCAGCATTTT.

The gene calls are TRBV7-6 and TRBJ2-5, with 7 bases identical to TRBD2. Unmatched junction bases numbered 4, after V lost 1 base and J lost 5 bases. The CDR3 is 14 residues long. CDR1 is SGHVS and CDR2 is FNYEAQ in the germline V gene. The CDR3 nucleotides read TGTGCCAGCAGCTTAGGGGGACTATCGGAGACCCAGTACTTC. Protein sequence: CASSLGGLSETQYF.

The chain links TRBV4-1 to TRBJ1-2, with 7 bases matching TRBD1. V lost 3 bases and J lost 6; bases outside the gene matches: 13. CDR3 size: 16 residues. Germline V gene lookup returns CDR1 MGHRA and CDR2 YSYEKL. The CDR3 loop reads CASSQLPGTDRNGYTF. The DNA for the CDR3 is TGCGCCAGCAGCCAGCTACCGGGGACGGACAGGAATGGCTACACCTTC.

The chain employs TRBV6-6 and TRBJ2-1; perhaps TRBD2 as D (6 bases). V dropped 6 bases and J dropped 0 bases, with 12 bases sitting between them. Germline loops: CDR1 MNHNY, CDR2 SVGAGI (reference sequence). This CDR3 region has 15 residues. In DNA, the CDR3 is TGTGCCAGCAGGCCGGGACTGTACTCCTACAATGAGCAGTTCTTC. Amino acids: CASRPGLYSYNEQFF.

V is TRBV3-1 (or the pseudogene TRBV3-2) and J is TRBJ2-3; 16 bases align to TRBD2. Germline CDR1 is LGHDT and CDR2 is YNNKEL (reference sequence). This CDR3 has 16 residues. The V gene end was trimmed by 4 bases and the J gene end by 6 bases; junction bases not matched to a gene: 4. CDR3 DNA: TGTGCCAGCAGCCCGGGACTAGCGGGGGGGCACGATACGCAGTATTTT. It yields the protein CASSPGLAGGHDTQYF.

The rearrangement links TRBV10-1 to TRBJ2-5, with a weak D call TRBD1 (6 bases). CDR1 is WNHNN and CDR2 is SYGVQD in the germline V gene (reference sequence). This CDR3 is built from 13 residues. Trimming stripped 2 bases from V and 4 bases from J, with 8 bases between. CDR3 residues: CASSETGTETQYF. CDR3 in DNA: TGCGCCAGCAGTGAGACAGGGACAGAGACCCAGTACTTC.

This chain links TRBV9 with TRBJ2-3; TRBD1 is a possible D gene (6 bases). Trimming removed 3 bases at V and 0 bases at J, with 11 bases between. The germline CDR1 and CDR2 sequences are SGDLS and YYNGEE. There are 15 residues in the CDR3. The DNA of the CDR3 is TGTGCCAGCAGCGAGTTACAGGGAAGCACAGATACGCAGTATTTT. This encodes CASSELQGSTDTQYF.